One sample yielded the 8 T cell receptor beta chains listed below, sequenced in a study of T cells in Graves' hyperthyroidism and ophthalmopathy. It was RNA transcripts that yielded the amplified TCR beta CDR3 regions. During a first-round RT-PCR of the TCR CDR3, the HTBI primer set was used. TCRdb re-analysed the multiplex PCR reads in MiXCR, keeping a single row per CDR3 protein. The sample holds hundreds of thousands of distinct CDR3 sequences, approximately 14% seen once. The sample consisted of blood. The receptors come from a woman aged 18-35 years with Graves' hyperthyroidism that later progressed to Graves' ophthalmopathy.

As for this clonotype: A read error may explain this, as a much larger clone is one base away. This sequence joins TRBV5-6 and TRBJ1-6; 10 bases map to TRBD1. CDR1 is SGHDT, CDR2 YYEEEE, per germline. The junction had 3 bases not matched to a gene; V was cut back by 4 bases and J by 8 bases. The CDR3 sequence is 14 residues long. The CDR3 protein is CASSTGTGDSPLHF. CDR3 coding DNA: TGTGCCAGCAGCACCGGGACAGGGGATTCACCCCTCCACTTT.

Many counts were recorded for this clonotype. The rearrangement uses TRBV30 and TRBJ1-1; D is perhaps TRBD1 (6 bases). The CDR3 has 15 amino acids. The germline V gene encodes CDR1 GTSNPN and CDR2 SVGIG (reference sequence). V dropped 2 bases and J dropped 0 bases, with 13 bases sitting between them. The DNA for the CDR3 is TGTGCCTGGAGTAGTTACAGGGCGGTGAACACTGAAGCTTTCTTT. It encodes CAWSSYRAVNTEAFF.

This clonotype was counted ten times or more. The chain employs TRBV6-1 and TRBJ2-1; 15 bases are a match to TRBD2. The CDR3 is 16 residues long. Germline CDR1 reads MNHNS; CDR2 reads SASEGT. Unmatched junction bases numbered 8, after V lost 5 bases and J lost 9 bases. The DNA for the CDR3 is TGTGCCAGCAGTCTCGGACTAGCGGGAGGGCCGATTGAGCAGTTCTTC. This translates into CASSLGLAGGPIEQFF.

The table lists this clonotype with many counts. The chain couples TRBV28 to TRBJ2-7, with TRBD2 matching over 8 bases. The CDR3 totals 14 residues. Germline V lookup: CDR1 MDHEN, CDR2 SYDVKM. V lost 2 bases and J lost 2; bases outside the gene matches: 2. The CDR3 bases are TGTGCCAGCAGTTTAACACTAGCGGCCTACGAGCAGTACTTC. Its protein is CASSLTLAAYEQYF.

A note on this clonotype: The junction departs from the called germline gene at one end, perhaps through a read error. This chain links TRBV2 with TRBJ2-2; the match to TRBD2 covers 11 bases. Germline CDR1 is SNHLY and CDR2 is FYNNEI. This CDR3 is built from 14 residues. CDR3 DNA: TGTGCCAGCACTAGCGGGAGGATATCCGGGGAGCTGCTTTTT. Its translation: CASTSGRISGELLF.

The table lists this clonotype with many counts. The CDR3, as DNA: TGCAGTGCTAGAATGGGGGGCGGGAGGGCACTATACAATGAGCAGTTCTTC. It translates to CSARMGGGRALYNEQFF. V gene TRBV20-1 combines with J gene TRBJ2-1, with 9 bases fitting TRBD2. CDR3 length: 17 residues. CDR1 is DFQATT, CDR2 SNEGSKA, per germline (reference sequence). V was pared by 2 bases and J by 4 bases, with 12 bases of the junction left unmatched.

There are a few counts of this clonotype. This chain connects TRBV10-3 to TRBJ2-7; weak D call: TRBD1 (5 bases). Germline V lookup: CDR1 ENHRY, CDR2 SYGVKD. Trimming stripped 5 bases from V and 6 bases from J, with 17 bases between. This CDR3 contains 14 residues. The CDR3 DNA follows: TGTGCCATCAGTACCCAGGGCCAGTTAGCCGAGCAGTACTTC. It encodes CAISTQGQLAEQYF.

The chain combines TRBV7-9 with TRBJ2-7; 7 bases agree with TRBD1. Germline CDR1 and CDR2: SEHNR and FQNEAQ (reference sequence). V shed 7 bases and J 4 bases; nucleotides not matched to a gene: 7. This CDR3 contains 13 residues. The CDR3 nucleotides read TGTGCCAGCACCTCCAGGGGGTCGTACGAGCAGTACTTC. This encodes CASTSRGSYEQYF.